This T cell receptor beta chain was sequenced for a study of blood T cell repertoires in COVID-19. Study-wide background: COVID-19 samples from acute and convalescent phases originated in the United States, Italy and Spain. T cells, B-cell-depleted T cells, or PBMCs provided the cDNA or gDNA that served as material.

In the study's own analysis: Nucleated cell number was recorded as an estimate derived from reference gene primer amplification. Libraries were prepared by immunoSEQ multiplex PCR; TCRdb keeps only in-frame clonotypes and omits some of them. V, J and clone size are those of that table, while D and trimming were read from the DNA. Here the sample spans about 120,000 clones, around 87% being singletons. Trimming stripped 0 bases from V and 12 bases from J, with 24 bases between. Germline V gives CDR1 SGHNT, CDR2 YENEEA. The CDR3 covers 17 residues. The rearrangement uses TRBV11-3 and TRBJ2-1; D possibly corresponds to TRBD2 (6 bases). The sequencing sample was made of peripheral blood. The source is a woman aged 50 to 60 with acute or convalescent COVID-19. CDR3 in amino acids: CASSLDRGTGGITGQFF. Here the CDR3 DNA reads TGTGCCAGCAGCTTAGATCGAGGGACTGGGGGGATTACTGGGCAGTTCTTC.